Below are 5 T cell receptor beta chains sequenced from a single sample in a study of shared clonotypes between healthy human individuals. Naive CD8 cells, CD45RO-negative and positively selected for CCR7, excluded terminally differentiated effector memory CD45RA+ cells. Libraries were prepared by immunoSEQ multiplex PCR; TCRdb keeps only in-frame clonotypes and omits some of them. Of about 2 million clones in the sample, less than 95% were seen once. Material: naive CD8+ T cells sorted from blood. All receptors derive from a man aged 18 to 30 in good health.

The chain couples TRBV6-5 to TRBJ2-7, with a tentative D call TRBD2 (5 bases). The germline gives CDR1 MNHEY, CDR2 SVGAGI. The CDR3 is 15 amino acids. The V gene lost 0 bases and the J gene lost 3 bases, with 12 bases spanning the gap. CDR3 sequence: CASSYSITGDYEQYF. CDR3 nucleotide sequence: TGTGCCAGCAGTTACTCGATTACCGGGGACTACGAGCAGTACTTC.

V usage is TRBV10-3 and J usage is TRBJ2-3; D is uncertain. Per the germline V gene, CDR1 is ENHRY and CDR2 is SYGVKD. Trimming shortened V by 0 bases and J by 0 bases, and 10 bases separated the two germline ends. The CDR3 covers 16 residues. CDR3 bases: TGTGCCATCAGTGAGTCGATCCAAGGGAGCACAGATACGCAGTATTTT. Its translation is CAISESIQGSTDTQYF.

The V call is TRBV5-4, the J call TRBJ1-1; unclear D gene. Germline values: CDR1 SGHNT, CDR2 YYREEE (reference sequence). Trimming took off 4 bases at V and 1 base at J, with 11 bases between the two ends. The CDR3 runs to 14 residues. The CDR3 nucleotides read TGTGCCAGCAGCGCTCCGGACCAGAACACTGAAGCTTTCTTT. Translation: CASSAPDQNTEAFF.

This clone was recorded once. Other DNA sequences in the sample encode the same CDR3. The V call is TRBV5-6, the J call TRBJ2-7; TRBD2 agrees at 8 bases. The CDR3 runs to 15 residues. CDR1 and CDR2 from the germline V gene are SGHDT and YYEEEE. The V and J ends lost 0 bases and 3 bases, in that order; junction bases with no gene match: 5. CDR3 coding DNA: TGTGCCAGCAGCTTGGCTCTAGCGGGTGGCTACGAGCAGTACTTC. Translation gives CASSLALAGGYEQYF.

Details on this clone: At the DNA level, this CDR3 is encoded by other sequences in the same sample as well. The chain employs TRBV29-1 and TRBJ2-1; 11 positions match TRBD2. Germline V gives CDR1 SQVTM, CDR2 ANQGSEA. The junction had 2 bases not matched to a gene; V was cut back by 1 base and J by 0 bases. CDR3 length equals 16 residues. The DNA for the CDR3 is TGCAGCGTTGAAGGACTAGCGGGAAGCTCCTACAATGAGCAGTTCTTC. This gives the protein CSVEGLAGSSYNEQFF.